This TCR beta chain was identified in a study of radiation and T cells in renal cell carcinoma. In the study overall: Nephrectomy followed 15 Gy stereotactic body radiation by 4 weeks. Regarding the study as a whole: In blood, top tumor clones expanded by 2 weeks, shrinking by 4.

Time point described: blood 2 weeks post-SBRT. As for treatment: 15 Gy SBRT to primary tumor, nephrectomy 4 weeks later. This renal cell carcinoma was of the clear cell type. Germline CDR1 and CDR2: MNHEY and SMNVEV (reference sequence). The CDR3 is 15 residues long. Trimming took off 3 bases at V and 0 bases at J, with 6 bases between the two ends. The assay was immunoSEQ multiplex PCR, and TCRdb's table has in-frame clones only and misses some. The data show some 120,000 clones, more than 75% seen once. As to this clone: Its antigen is unidentified.

The V and J genes are TRBV27 and TRBJ2-6; the D is unclear. The sequenced sample was blood, obtained from a patient whose treatment included radiotherapy and nephrectomy. This receptor was taken from a woman aged 70-85 years with renal cell carcinoma. The DNA of the CDR3 is TGTGCCAGCAGTTTTCTCCGCTCTGGGGCCAACGTCCTGACTTTC. It translates to CASSFLRSGANVLTF.